Below, 18 T cell receptor beta chains from the same sample are listed, as sequenced in a study of blood T cell repertoires in COVID-19. The assay was immunoSEQ multiplex PCR, and TCRdb's table has in-frame clones only and misses some. The table has 150,000 or so clones, around 83% seen once. The specimen sequenced was peripheral blood. Every receptor here comes from a woman aged 60 to 75 with acute or convalescent COVID-19.

The CDR3 DNA is TGTGCCAGTAGTCCCCCGGACGGGACTAGCGGGGGGAGAGAGACCCAGTACTTC. Amino acids: CASSPPDGTSGGRETQYF. The chain carries TRBV19 and TRBJ2-5; 15 bases line up with TRBD2. J was trimmed by 4 bases and V by 5 bases; bases with no gene match: 11. Germline V CDR1 and CDR2: LNHDA, SQIVND (reference sequence). CDR3 length: 18 residues.

Concerning this clone: Other DNA variants within this sample encode the same CDR3. The rearrangement links TRBV3-1 (or the pseudogene TRBV3-2) to TRBJ2-5; possible D gene TRBD2, 6 bases. The CDR3 is made up of 13 amino acids. V lost 3 bases, J lost 4 bases, and 9 bases lay in between. The V gene's germline CDR1 is LGHDT and CDR2 YNNKEL (reference sequence). CDR3 in amino acids: CASSHLGGETQYF. The DNA of the CDR3 is TGTGCCAGCAGCCATTTGGGGGGAGAGACCCAGTACTTC.

The rearrangement joins TRBV2 to TRBJ1-1, with 7 positions matching TRBD1. With 5 bases clipped from V and 6 bases from J, the junction kept 12 bases outside the gene matches. CDR3 length equals 15 residues. CDR1 is SNHLY, CDR2 FYNNEI, per germline. The CDR3 nucleotides read TGTGCCAGCAGTAACCTCCAGGGGGTTGGCGCTGAAGCTTTCTTT. This codes for CASSNLQGVGAEAFF.

This clone was recorded once. The chain uses TRBV29-1 and TRBJ1-4, with a tentative D call TRBD1 (6 bases). Per germline, CDR1 SQVTM and CDR2 ANQGSEA. The CDR3 is made up of 11 amino acids. CDR3 DNA: TGCGGGGGGGCAGACTCCGCGGAACTGTTTTTT. The encoded protein is CGGADSAELFF.

J is TRBJ1-1 and V is TRBV12-3 or TRBV12-4; TRBD1 matches 7 bases. The ends lost 6 bases at V and 1 base at J; junction bases unmatched: 2. The CDR3 contains 13 residues. The CDR3 DNA sequence: TGTGCCAGCAGCCGGACAGGGAACACTGAAGCTTTCTTT. Its translation is CASSRTGNTEAFF.

CDR3 residues: CASSQAGGSYNEQFF. CDR3 nucleotides: TGTGCCAGCAGCCAAGCGGGGGGTTCCTACAATGAGCAGTTCTTC. The gene calls are TRBV6-4 and TRBJ2-1, with 9 bases that match TRBD2. With 6 bases clipped from V and 1 base from J, the junction kept 4 bases outside the gene matches. The CDR3 consists of 15 residues. Germline V gives CDR1 MRHNA, CDR2 SNTAGT.

The chain has TRBV28 and TRBJ1-4; tentatively, D is TRBD1 (6 bases). The V end was cut by 6 bases, the J end by 8 bases, with 19 bases between. Looked up from germline, CDR1 is MDHEN and CDR2 is SYDVKM. The CDR3 has 15 amino acids. DNA for the CDR3: TGTGCCAGCAGGACCCAGGGGAATTTGGCCGAAAAACTGTTTTTT. This encodes CASRTQGNLAEKLFF. Full variable domain (rest looked up from reference TRBV28 and TRBJ1-4): DVKVTQSSRYLVKRTGEKVFLECVQDMDHENMFWYRQDPGLGLRLIYFSYDVKMKEKGDIPEGYSVSREKKERFSLILESASTNQTSMYLCASRTQGNLAEKLFFGSGTQLSVL.

The rearrangement uses TRBV4-1 and TRBJ1-4; TRBD1 is a possible D gene (5 bases). This CDR3 spans 15 amino acids. Germline V lookup: CDR1 MGHRA, CDR2 YSYEKL. The V and J ends lost 0 bases and 6 bases respectively, with 11 bases between them. The CDR3 DNA follows: TGCGCCAGCAGCCAAGAGGGCCAAGGGGATGAAAAACTGTTTTTT. Residues: CASSQEGQGDEKLFF.

The genes are TRBV19 and TRBJ2-3; TRBD1 might be the D (6 bases). The CDR3 has 14 residues. Trimming shortened V by 4 bases and J by 2 bases, and 10 bases separated the two germline ends. Germline V CDR1 and CDR2: LNHDA, SQIVND (reference sequence). The DNA of the CDR3 is TGTGCCAGTAGTAGGACAGACCCCACAGATACGCAGTATTTT. Protein: CASSRTDPTDTQYF.

This clone is a singleton in its sample. The chain has TRBV2 and TRBJ2-1, with TRBD2 identical over 9 bases. The germline CDR1 and CDR2 sequences are SNHLY and FYNNEI. The CDR3 totals 15 residues. The junction had 6 bases not matched to a gene; V was cut back by 3 bases and J by 6 bases. The CDR3 DNA reads as TGTGCCAGCAGTGATGTAGCGGGGGCCTTCAATGAGCAGTTCTTC. Its protein product is CASSDVAGAFNEQFF.

J is TRBJ1-1 and V is TRBV6-5; 9 bases fit TRBD1. The ends lost 6 bases at V and 11 bases at J; junction bases unmatched: 10. This CDR3 has 13 residues. Germline CDR1 MNHEY, CDR2 SVGAGI. CDR3 sequence reads: CASSQRQGVGAFF. The CDR3 DNA reads as TGTGCCAGCAGCCAGAGACAGGGGGTCGGGGCTTTCTTT.

A few counts support this clone. Distinct nucleotide sequences in the sample also encode this CDR3. The chain couples TRBV5-1 to TRBJ1-1, with D unresolved. The V gene lost 0 bases and the J gene lost 0 bases, with 9 bases spanning the gap. The germline CDR1 and CDR2 sequences are SGHRS and YFSETQ. This CDR3 has 15 residues. CDR3 amino acids: CASSLGDTLNTEAFF. The DNA for the CDR3 is TGCGCCAGCAGCTTGGGTGACACACTGAACACTGAAGCTTTCTTT.

This rearrangement joins TRBV6-6 to TRBJ1-6; TRBD1 might be the D (6 bases). The CDR3 sequence is 14 residues long. The V gene lost 6 bases and the J gene lost 10 bases, with 16 bases spanning the gap. In germline, CDR1 is MNHNY, CDR2 SVGAGI (reference sequence). Here the CDR3 reads CASSDWTDRSPLHF. DNA for the CDR3: TGTGCCAGCAGCGACTGGACCGACAGGTCACCCCTCCACTTT.

This clone has more than one count but fewer than ten. CDR3 DNA sequence: TGCGCCAGCAGTGAAGGGTCTGCAGGGACAAGGAACTATGGCTACACCTTC. It yields the protein CASSEGSAGTRNYGYTF. V and J are TRBV10-2 and TRBJ1-2; perhaps TRBD1 as D (6 bases). CDR3 length: 17 amino acids. Germline CDR1 reads WSHSY; CDR2 reads SAAADI. The V end lost 3 bases, the J end lost 2 bases, and 19 bases lay between the germline ends.

This chain uses TRBV19 with TRBJ1-3, with D possibly matching TRBD1 (5 bases). The CDR3 has 15 residues. From germline, CDR1 is LNHDA and CDR2 SQIVND (reference sequence). V was clipped by 7 bases and J by 3 bases, with 16 bases between them. The CDR3 loop reads CASTLSGMSGNTIYF. CDR3 coding DNA: TGTGCCAGTACCCTGTCAGGGATGAGTGGAAACACCATATATTTT.

The chain joins TRBV28 to TRBJ2-3; TRBD2 aligns across 7 bases. J gave up 2 bases and V 4 bases, and 3 bases lay outside the gene matches. The CDR3 is 14 amino acids. Germline CDR1 reads MDHEN; CDR2 reads SYDVKM. The CDR3 sequence: CASSSSGNTDTQYF. In nucleotides, the CDR3 is TGTGCCAGCAGTTCAAGCGGGAACACAGATACGCAGTATTTT.

The table lists this clone with a count of one. The J gene is TRBJ2-7, the V gene TRBV19, with 8 positions matching TRBD1. CDR1 and CDR2 (germline): LNHDA, SQIVND (reference sequence). The trim removed 7 bases at V and 1 base at J, leaving 9 bases unmatched. This CDR3 spans 15 amino acids. Written as DNA, the CDR3 is TGTGCCAGTAAGCAGGGGGCTCCCAATTCCTACGAGCAGTACTTC. Its translation is CASKQGAPNSYEQYF.

Points on this clone: Additional DNA sequences in this sample encode the identical CDR3. V is TRBV5-6 and J is TRBJ1-5, with a possible D match to TRBD1 (5 bases). From germline, CDR1 is SGHDT and CDR2 YYEEEE. Trimming left V 2 bases short and J 0 bases short, with 6 bases between. This CDR3 spans 14 amino acids. The CDR3 bases are TGTGCCAGCAGCTTAACAGGTAGCAATCAGCCCCAGCATTTT. Translation gives CASSLTGSNQPQHF.